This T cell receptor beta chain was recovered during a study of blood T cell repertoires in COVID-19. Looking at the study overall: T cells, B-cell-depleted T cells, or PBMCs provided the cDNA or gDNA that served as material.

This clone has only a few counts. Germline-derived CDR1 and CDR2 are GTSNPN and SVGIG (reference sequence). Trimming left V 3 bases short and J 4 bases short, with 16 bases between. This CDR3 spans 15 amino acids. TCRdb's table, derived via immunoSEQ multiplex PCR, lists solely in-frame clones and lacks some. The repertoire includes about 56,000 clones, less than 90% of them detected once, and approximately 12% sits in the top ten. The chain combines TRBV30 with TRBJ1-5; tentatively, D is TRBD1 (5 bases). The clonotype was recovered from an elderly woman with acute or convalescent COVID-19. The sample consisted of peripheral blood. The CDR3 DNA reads TGTGCCTGGAGCGTTAAAGCACAGGCAAATCAGCCCCAGCATTTT. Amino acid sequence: CAWSVKAQANQPQHF.